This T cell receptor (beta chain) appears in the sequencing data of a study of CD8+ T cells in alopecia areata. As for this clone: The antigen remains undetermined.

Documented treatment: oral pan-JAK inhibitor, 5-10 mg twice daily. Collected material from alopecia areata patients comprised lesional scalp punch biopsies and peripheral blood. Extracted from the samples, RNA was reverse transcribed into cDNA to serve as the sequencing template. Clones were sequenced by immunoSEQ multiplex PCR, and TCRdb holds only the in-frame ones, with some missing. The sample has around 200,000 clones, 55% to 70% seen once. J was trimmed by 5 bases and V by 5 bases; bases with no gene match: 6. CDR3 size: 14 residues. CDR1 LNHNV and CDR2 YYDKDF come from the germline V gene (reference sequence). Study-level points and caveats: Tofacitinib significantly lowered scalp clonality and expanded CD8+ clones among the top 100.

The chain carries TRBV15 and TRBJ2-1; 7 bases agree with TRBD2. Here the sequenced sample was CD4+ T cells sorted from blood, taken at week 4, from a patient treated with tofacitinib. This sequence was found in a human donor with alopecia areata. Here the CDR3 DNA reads TGTGCCACCAGCCCGAGGGACTATAACAATGAGCAGTTCTTC. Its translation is CATSPRDYNNEQFF. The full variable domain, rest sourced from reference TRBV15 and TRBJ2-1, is DAMVIQNPRYQVTQFGKPVTLSCSQTLNHNVMYWYQQKSSQAPKLLFHYYDKDFNNEADTPDNFQSRRPNTSFCFLDIRSPGLGDTAMYLCATSPRDYNNEQFFGPGTRLTVL.